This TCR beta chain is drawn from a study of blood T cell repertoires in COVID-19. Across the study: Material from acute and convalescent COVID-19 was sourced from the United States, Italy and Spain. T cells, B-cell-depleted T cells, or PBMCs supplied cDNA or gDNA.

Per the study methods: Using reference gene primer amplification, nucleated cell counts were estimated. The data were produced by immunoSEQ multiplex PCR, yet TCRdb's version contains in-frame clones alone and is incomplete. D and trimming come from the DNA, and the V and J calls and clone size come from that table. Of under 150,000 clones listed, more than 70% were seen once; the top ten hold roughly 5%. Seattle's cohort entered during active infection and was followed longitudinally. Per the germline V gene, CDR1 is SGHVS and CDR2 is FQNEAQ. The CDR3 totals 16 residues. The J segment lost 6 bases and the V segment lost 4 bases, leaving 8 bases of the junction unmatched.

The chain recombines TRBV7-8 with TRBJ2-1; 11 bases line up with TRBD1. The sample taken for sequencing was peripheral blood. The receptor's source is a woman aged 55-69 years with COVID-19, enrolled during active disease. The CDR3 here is CASSSPGTGGGNEQFF. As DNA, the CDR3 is TGTGCCAGCAGCTCCCCTGGGACAGGGGGTGGCAATGAGCAGTTCTTC. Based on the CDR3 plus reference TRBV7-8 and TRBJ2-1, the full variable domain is GAGVSQSPRYKVAKRGQDVALRCDPISGHVSLFWYQQALGQGPEFLTYFQNEAQLDKSGLPSDRFFAERPEGSVSTLKIQRTQQEDSAVYLCASSSPGTGGGNEQFFGPGTRLTVL.